These T cell receptor beta chains were read from a single sample in a study of siplizumab effects on memory and regulatory T cells. Sequencing used immunoSEQ multiplex PCR; TCRdb keeps in-frame clones, though not all of them. The sample lists approximately 120,000 clones; roughly 93% were seen once. Material for sequencing was non-Treg CD4+ T cells sorted from blood. Source of these receptors: a human donor in good health. CDR3s leave out the opening cysteine and the closing phenylalanine or tryptophan.

CDR3: ASSQDKGKETQY
V: TRBV4-3

CDR3: ASSYLGTLNTEAF
V: TRBV6-5

CDR3: ASTFTGVRDTEAF
V: TRBV6-6

CDR3: ASSLQGIGFYGYT
V: TRBV5-4

CDR3: ASRHLGEGYEQY
V: TRBV28

CDR3: AGKLDTEAF
V: TRBV6-1

CDR3: ASSLPNNNEQF
V: TRBV5-1

CDR3: ASSSLGGTEAF
V: TRBV6-1

CDR3: ASSSTLTSGGAYEQY
V: TRBV13

CDR3: ASSMSGAFSAA
V: TRBV19

CDR3: ATTGQVSKPYGYT
V: TRBV19

CDR3: ASSQVTGFSGNTIY
V: TRBV4-1

CDR3: ASSYRSLHQASPLH
V: TRBV6-5

CDR3: ASSPGTGPGTQY
V: TRBV7-3

CDR3: ASSYTRGTGELF
V: TRBV7-9

CDR3: ASSSYQGRDQPQH
V: TRBV11-2

CDR3: ASSEPSGGFWNEQF
V: TRBV28

CDR3: ASSSPRGLETQY
V: TRBV11-2

CDR3: ASKRETGRSKNIQY
V: TRBV6-6

CDR3: ASSFGQGANTEAF
V: TRBV5-1

CDR3: ASSYRGANTIY
V: TRBV6-6

CDR3: ASSQGGAGTSSYEQY
V: TRBV4-1

CDR3: ASSQGISQGGGNQPQH
V: TRBV4-1

CDR3: ASSLGLAGYSTDTQY
V: TRBV4-1

CDR3: ASSLDRYGYT
V: TRBV5-1

CDR3: ASSFGGESNEKLF
V: TRBV5-1

CDR3: ASSLTRASGLN
V: TRBV7-2

CDR3: ASSPGTGGVGNTEAF
V: TRBV5-1

CDR3: ASLKGTERKRDYEQY
V: TRBV4-3

CDR3: ASHWTGANYGYT
V: TRBV19

CDR3: ASSLDPMTTLGKNIQY
V: TRBV7-2

CDR3: ASSLSGVYSPLH
V: TRBV7-6

CDR3: ASSGTGRRNTGELF
V: TRBV5-1

CDR3: ASSPGQGAGYGYT
V: TRBV18

CDR3: ASSIERTTLSGNTIY
V: TRBV19

CDR3: ASSQLAGGDQASSYNEQF
V: TRBV2